A single sample is the source of the 2 T cell receptor beta chains below, sequenced in a study of T cells in Graves' hyperthyroidism and ophthalmopathy. RNA transcripts provided the source from which TCR beta CDR3 regions were amplified. The TCR CDR3 first-round RT-PCR relied on the HTBI primer set. Each CDR3 protein gets one entry after TCRdb re-called the multiplex PCR reads with MiXCR. Of about 690,000 distinct CDR3 sequences listed, around a sixth were seen once; the top ten hold 15%. Sequencing was performed on blood. The receptors shown here come from a man aged 50 to 60 with Graves' hyperthyroidism.

This clonotype was found many times. The J gene is TRBJ1-1, the V gene TRBV11-2, with D uncertain. V lost 0 bases, J lost 4 bases, and 12 bases lay in between. The CDR3 has 15 residues. The germline CDR1 and CDR2 sequences are SGHAT and FQNNGV. CDR3 bases: TGTGCCAGCAGCTTAGATCTCTACCGGGGCACTGAAGCTTTCTTT. Its protein is CASSLDLYRGTEAFF. The whole variable domain, filled in from reference TRBV11-2 and TRBJ1-1, reads EAGVAQSPRYKIIEKRQSVAFWCNPISGHATLYWYQQILGQGPKLLIQFQNNGVVDDSQLPKDRFSAERLKGVDSTLKIQPAKLEDSAVYLCASSLDLYRGTEAFFGQGTRLTVV.

This clonotype came up many times. The genes are TRBV19 and TRBJ1-1; 7 bases align to TRBD1. The CDR3 contains 15 residues. Per germline, CDR1 LNHDA and CDR2 SQIVND (reference sequence). Unmatched junction bases numbered 7, after V lost 3 bases and J lost 3 bases. For the CDR3, the DNA is TGTGCCAGTAGTATTTTAGGGGGCGCGGACACTGAAGCTTTCTTT. Its protein is CASSILGGADTEAFF.